This TCR beta chain derives from a study of T cell responses to AZD1222 COVID-19 vaccine. Study-wide findings and caveats: Mostly white British, mostly female donors; authors suggested clonal diversity may be underestimated. Spike regions recognized by vaccine-associated CD4 TCRs spanned the protein, led by 160-218 and 743-854. Within unmutated variant regions lay the reported targets of nearly half of spike-specific TCRs.

Trimming cost V 7 bases and J 6 bases; bases outside gene matches: 5. Germline V CDR1 and CDR2: LNHDA, SQIVND (reference sequence). The CDR3 has 14 residues. Data came from immunoSEQ multiplex PCR; TCRdb stores just in-frame clones and leaves some out. The profile covers 90,000 to 150,000 clones, with roughly 90% appearing a single time and more than 3% taken by the ten largest. A word on this clone: Its cognate antigen is unknown.

Sequencing used peripheral blood, obtained on day 0 of AZD1222 vaccination. This clonotype was sampled from an adult in good health. This chain joins TRBV19 and TRBJ1-5; 11 positions agree with TRBD1. The CDR3 is CASKGQGAGQPQHF. CDR3 sequence (DNA): TGTGCCAGTAAAGGACAGGGGGCAGGTCAGCCCCAGCATTTT.